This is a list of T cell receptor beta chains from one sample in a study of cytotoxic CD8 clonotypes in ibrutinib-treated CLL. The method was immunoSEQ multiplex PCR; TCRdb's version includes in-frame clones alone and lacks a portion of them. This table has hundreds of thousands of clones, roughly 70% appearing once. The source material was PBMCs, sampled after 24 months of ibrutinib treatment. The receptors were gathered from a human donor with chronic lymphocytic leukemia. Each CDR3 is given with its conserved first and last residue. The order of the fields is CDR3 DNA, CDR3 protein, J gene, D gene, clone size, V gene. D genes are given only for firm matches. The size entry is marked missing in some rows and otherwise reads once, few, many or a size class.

CDR3 DNA: TGTGCCAGCAGCTTACGCCGACAGGGGTACTCTGGGGCCAACGTCCTGACTTTC
CDR3 protein: CASSLRRQGYSGANVLTF
J gene: TRBJ2-6
D gene: TRBD1
clone size: -
V gene: TRBV7-2

CDR3 DNA: TGCAGCGTTTCTAATACCGGGACAGGGGCCTATGGCTACACCTTC
CDR3 protein: CSVSNTGTGAYGYTF
J gene: TRBJ1-2
D gene: TRBD1
clone size: -
V gene: TRBV29-1

CDR3 DNA: TGTGCCAGCAGCTCCGACAGTCTCCTGGGGTTCTTC
CDR3 protein: CASSSDSLLGFF
J gene: TRBJ2-1
D gene: -
clone size: once
V gene: TRBV11-2

CDR3 DNA: TGTGCCAGCAGTTACAGCAGAGCGTTGGGCGAGCAGTACTTC
CDR3 protein: CASSYSRALGEQYF
J gene: TRBJ2-7
D gene: -
clone size: -
V gene: TRBV6-5

CDR3 DNA: TGTGCCAGCAGGGGGGCAGATACGCAGTATTTT
CDR3 protein: CASRGADTQYF
J gene: TRBJ2-3
D gene: -
clone size: -
V gene: TRBV7-6

CDR3 DNA: TGCGCCAGCAGCCCCCGGACGGTTAGCTATGAAAAACTGTTTTTT
CDR3 protein: CASSPRTVSYEKLFF
J gene: TRBJ1-4
D gene: -
clone size: -
V gene: TRBV5-1

CDR3 DNA: TGTGCCAGCAGTTTAATTGCTCCGGGTTCGAGCAATCAGCCCCAGCATTTT
CDR3 protein: CASSLIAPGSSNQPQHF
J gene: TRBJ1-5
D gene: -
clone size: few
V gene: TRBV27

CDR3 DNA: TGTGCCAGCAGCTTCCAGACGGCGGATACGCAGTATTTT
CDR3 protein: CASSFQTADTQYF
J gene: TRBJ2-3
D gene: -
clone size: -
V gene: TRBV13

CDR3 DNA: TGTGCCAGCAGTGTGCCAGAGAGGACGCTTGGAAACACCATATATTTT
CDR3 protein: CASSVPERTLGNTIYF
J gene: TRBJ1-3
D gene: -
clone size: -
V gene: TRBV28

CDR3 DNA: TGCGCCAGCAGCTTTTCGGGCGGCGAGCAGTACTTC
CDR3 protein: CASSFSGGEQYF
J gene: TRBJ2-7
D gene: -
clone size: -
V gene: TRBV5-1

CDR3 DNA: TGCGCCAGCACCCCGGGCGCCTTGGGGGGCGAGCAGTACTTC
CDR3 protein: CASTPGALGGEQYF
J gene: TRBJ2-7
D gene: -
clone size: -
V gene: TRBV10-2

CDR3 DNA: TGTGCCAGCTCGGGGAACACCGGGGAGCTGTTTTTT
CDR3 protein: CASSGNTGELFF
J gene: TRBJ2-2
D gene: -
clone size: few
V gene: TRBV6-6

CDR3 DNA: TGTGCCAGCAGCTTAGAGGTGGGCGCGCAGTATTTT
CDR3 protein: CASSLEVGAQYF
J gene: TRBJ2-3
D gene: -
clone size: once
V gene: TRBV11-2

CDR3 DNA: TGTGCCAGCAGCACGACGTCCGGGGAGCCCCAGCATTTT
CDR3 protein: CASSTTSGEPQHF
J gene: TRBJ1-5
D gene: -
clone size: once
V gene: TRBV7-3

CDR3 DNA: TGCAGCGCCGGACGAGGTGAGACAGATACGCAGTATTTT
CDR3 protein: CSAGRGETDTQYF
J gene: TRBJ2-3
D gene: -
clone size: -
V gene: TRBV29-1